This T cell receptor beta chain was found in a study of regulatory T cells in long-lasting Graves disease. Study-wide results and limits: There were preferences for TRBV28, TRBJ1-2 and TRBJ2-5 in persistent disease. Examination was confined to peripheral blood, excluding thyroid tissue.

The CDR3 totals 17 residues. With V trimmed by 5 bases and J by 4 bases, 11 bases remained unmatched. CDR1 MDHEN and CDR2 SYDVKM come from the germline V gene. This clonotype was counted many times. Its cognate antigen is unknown. Investigators prepared the TCR beta libraries by applying iRepertoire HTBI primers and Arm-PCR of CDR3 regions. TCRdb independently ran MiXCR on the multiplex PCR reads; one entry per CDR3 protein. This table holds 300,000 to 400,000 distinct CDR3 sequences, roughly a sixth found once. Noted time point: newly diagnosed GD, antithyroid drugs for less than 3 months. PBMC-extracted RNA yielded the TCR library. As collected, the peripheral blood samples measured nine milliliters each and went into EDTA tubes.

The receptor comes from a female donor with Graves disease. The rearrangement links TRBV28 to TRBJ2-2; 9 bases line up with TRBD2. Source: peripheral blood mononuclear cells (PBMCs), taken at new diagnosis, from a patient treated with antithyroid drugs. The DNA for the CDR3 is TGTGCCAGCAGTGCAACCCGACTAGCGGTCCTCACCGGGGAGCTGTTTTTT. This translates into CASSATRLAVLTGELFF.